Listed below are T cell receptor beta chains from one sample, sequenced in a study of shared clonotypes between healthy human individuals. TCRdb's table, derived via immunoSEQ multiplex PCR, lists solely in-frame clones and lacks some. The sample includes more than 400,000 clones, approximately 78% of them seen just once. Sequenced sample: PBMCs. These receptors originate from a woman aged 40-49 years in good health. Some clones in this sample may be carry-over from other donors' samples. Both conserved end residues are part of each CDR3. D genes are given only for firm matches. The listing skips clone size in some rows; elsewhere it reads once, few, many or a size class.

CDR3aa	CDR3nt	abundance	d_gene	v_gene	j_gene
CATRGPPDTQYF	TGCGCCACCAGGGGACCCCCAGATACGCAGTATTTT	NA	NA	TRBV23-1	TRBJ2-3
CASRGSGQPQHF	TGTGCCAGCAGAGGGTCGGGTCAGCCCCAGCATTTT	NA	NA	TRBV5-8	TRBJ1-5
CASSIDGTKPGHEQFF	TGTGCCAGTAGTATAGATGGGACTAAACCCGGCCATGAGCAGTTCTTC	NA	TRBD2	TRBV19	TRBJ2-1
CASSPRGGSSYNEQFF	TGTGCCAGCAGCCCTAGGGGGGGGTCCTCCTACAATGAGCAGTTCTTC	many	NA	TRBV7-9	TRBJ2-1
CASSFKTGGDYGYTF	TGTGCCAGCAGCTTTAAAACAGGGGGGGACTATGGCTACACCTTC	NA	TRBD1	TRBV7-2	TRBJ1-2
CASSNQKNTEAFF	TGTGCCAGTAGTAATCAGAAGAACACTGAAGCTTTCTTT	NA	NA	TRBV19	TRBJ1-1
CAPTGVRADTQYF	TGTGCCCCAACGGGAGTGAGGGCAGATACGCAGTATTTT	few	NA	TRBV2	TRBJ2-3
CASRQGSHSNQPQHF	TGTGCCAGCAGACAAGGAAGCCATAGCAATCAGCCCCAGCATTTT	NA	NA	TRBV27	TRBJ1-5
CASGAGQTYEQYF	TGTGCCAGCGGCGCCGGACAGACGTACGAGCAGTACTTC	NA	NA	TRBV7-2	TRBJ2-7
CASRKTSGSTDTQYF	TGTGCCAGCAGAAAGACTAGCGGTAGCACAGATACGCAGTATTTT	NA	TRBD2	TRBV5-4	TRBJ2-3
CASRSLGDYEQYF	TGTGCCAGCAGAAGCCTTGGAGACTACGAGCAGTACTTC	few	NA	TRBV6-1	TRBJ2-7
CASSPPGRGTEAFF	TGCGCCAGCAGCCCCCCCGGGAGAGGCACTGAAGCTTTCTTT	NA	NA	TRBV5-1	TRBJ1-1
CASSVEGGRGNEQFF	TGTGCCAGCAGCGTAGAGGGCGGGAGGGGAAATGAGCAGTTCTTC	many	TRBD2	TRBV9	TRBJ2-1
CASSLVGGRWTYEQYF	TGTGCCAGCAGCTTAGTAGGCGGAAGATGGACCTACGAGCAGTACTTC	few	NA	TRBV11-2	TRBJ2-7
CASTELAGVHTGELFF	TGTGCCAGCACCGAACTAGCGGGAGTTCACACCGGGGAGCTGTTTTTT	NA	TRBD2	TRBV28	TRBJ2-2
CASSLGTSGTYEQYF	TGTGCCAGCAGCCTGGGGACTAGCGGGACCTACGAGCAGTACTTC	NA	TRBD2	TRBV7-6	TRBJ2-7
CASSQDRVGYTF	TGTGCCAGCAGCCAAGATCGGGTCGGCTACACCTTC	NA	NA	TRBV14	TRBJ1-2
CASSLGGRGFYTEAFF	TGTGCCAGCAGCTTAGGAGGTCGAGGGTTTTACACTGAAGCTTTCTTT	NA	NA	TRBV7-2	TRBJ1-1
CASSIFHGQNQPQHF	TGTGCCAGTAGTATTTTTCACGGGCAGAACCAGCCCCAGCATTTT	NA	NA	TRBV19	TRBJ1-5
CASSPNRGTEAFF	TGTGCCAGCAGCCCGAACAGGGGCACTGAAGCTTTCTTT	NA	TRBD1	TRBV27	TRBJ1-1
CASSQDPVSGANVLTF	TGTGCCAGCAGCCAAGATCCAGTCTCTGGGGCCAACGTCCTGACTTTC	NA	NA	TRBV4-2	TRBJ2-6
CASSVRGQGETQYF	TGTGCCAGCAGTGTAAGGGGGCAGGGAGAGACCCAGTACTTC	NA	TRBD1	TRBV2	TRBJ2-5
CASSLASTGELFF	TGCGCCAGCAGCTTGGCGTCGACCGGGGAGCTGTTTTTT	NA	NA	TRBV5-1	TRBJ2-2
CASSAAAYNEQFF	TGCGCCAGCAGTGCGGCCGCCTACAATGAGCAGTTCTTC	once	NA	TRBV10-1	TRBJ2-1
CAIWDPLNTEAFF	TGTGCCATCTGGGACCCTCTGAACACTGAAGCTTTCTTT	NA	NA	TRBV10-3	TRBJ1-1
CASSTPGQGRTEAFF	TGTGCCAGTAGTACCCCGGGACAGGGGAGAACTGAAGCTTTCTTT	once	TRBD1	TRBV19	TRBJ1-1
CASSESFGEGGELFF	TGTGCCAGCAGTGAATCTTTCGGGGAGGGCGGGGAGCTGTTTTTT	NA	TRBD2	TRBV25-1	TRBJ2-2
CASGQDGVQNQPQHF	TGTGCCAGCGGCCAAGATGGGGTCCAAAATCAGCCCCAGCATTTT	NA	NA	TRBV4-2	TRBJ1-5
CASTLAGLYNEQFF	TGTGCCAGCACACTAGCGGGCCTCTACAATGAGCAGTTCTTC	NA	TRBD2	TRBV5-4	TRBJ2-1
CASSSPTGGSYEQYF	TGTGCCAGCAGTTCCCCGACAGGGGGCTCCTACGAGCAGTACTTC	NA	TRBD1	TRBV6-5	TRBJ2-7
CASSRQGSLMSNQPQHF	TGTGCCAGTAGCCGCCAGGGGTCCCTTATGAGCAATCAGCCCCAGCATTTT	NA	NA	TRBV19	TRBJ1-5
CASSLKQGSYEQYF	TGTGCCAGCAGCCTAAAACAGGGGTCCTACGAGCAGTACTTC	once	TRBD1	TRBV7-2	TRBJ2-7
CASSRDRWNTEAFF	TGTGCCAGCAGTAGGGACAGATGGAACACTGAAGCTTTCTTT	NA	TRBD1	TRBV2	TRBJ1-1
CASSIGGSYYGYTF	TGTGCCAGTAGTATAGGCGGCAGCTACTATGGCTACACCTTC	NA	NA	TRBV19	TRBJ1-2
CASSQNQGRTGELFF	TGTGCCAGCTCACAAAACCAAGGACGGACCGGGGAGCTGTTTTTT	few	NA	TRBV18	TRBJ2-2
CASSQDLQGYFNQPQHF	TGCGCCAGCAGCCAAGATTTACAGGGTTATTTCAATCAGCCCCAGCATTTT	NA	NA	TRBV4-3	TRBJ1-5
CASSPTSGRGNEQFF	TGTGCCAGCAGCCCGACTAGCGGGAGAGGGAATGAGCAGTTCTTC	NA	TRBD2	TRBV5-4	TRBJ2-1
CASIARGAVNTIYF	TGTGCCAGTATCGCGAGAGGGGCGGTAAACACCATATATTTT	NA	NA	TRBV19	TRBJ1-3
CASSPGGGVEQFF	TGTGCCAGCAGCCCAGGTGGAGGGGTTGAGCAGTTCTTC	NA	NA	TRBV7-2	TRBJ2-1
CASKTPDRNTEAFF	TGTGCCAGCAAAACACCCGACCGGAACACTGAAGCTTTCTTT	NA	NA	TRBV28	TRBJ1-1